One sample yielded the 7 T cell receptor beta chains listed below, sequenced in a study of cytomegalovirus exposure and HLA in healthy donors. Primers included in the PCR were 60 Vbeta and 13 Jbeta primers. The method was immunoSEQ multiplex PCR; TCRdb's version includes in-frame clones alone and lacks a portion of them. The data show approximately 140,000 clones, with 82% seen just once and about 3.4% held by the top ten. Sequenced material: PBMCs. These receptors all stem from a man aged 18 to 29 in good health and CMV-seropositive.

V is TRBV6-6 and J is TRBJ1-1; D uncertain. Germline-derived CDR1 and CDR2 are MNHNY and SVGAGI (reference sequence). The CDR3 has 14 residues. Between the trimmed V and J ends, which lost 7 bases and 5 bases, there was a span of 17 bases. The CDR3: CASTFGGSLTEAFF. As DNA, the CDR3 is TGTGCCAGCACCTTCGGCGGGTCGCTGACTGAAGCTTTCTTT.

This chain uses TRBV4-2 with TRBJ2-1; TRBD2 agrees at 8 bases. The CDR3 totals 17 residues. V was clipped by 0 bases and J by 2 bases; unmatched bases: 6. Germline values: CDR1 LGHNA, CDR2 YNFKEQ. This CDR3 reads CASSQDHTSGAYNEQFF. CDR3 coding DNA: TGTGCCAGCAGCCAAGATCATACTAGCGGAGCCTACAATGAGCAGTTCTTC.

The V gene is TRBV28, the J gene TRBJ2-1, with 16 bases matching TRBD2. Per the germline V gene, CDR1 is MDHEN and CDR2 is SYDVKM. Germline trimming cut 6 bases from V and 10 bases from J; bases unmatched to any gene: 9. This CDR3 contains 16 residues. CDR3 DNA: TGTGCCAGCAGCCGACCGGGACTAGCGGGAGGGCACGAGCAGTTCTTC. This translates into CASSRPGLAGGHEQFF.

The gene calls are TRBV28 and TRBJ2-2; D perhaps matches TRBD1 (5 bases). The CDR3 runs 16 residues. The germline V gene encodes CDR1 MDHEN and CDR2 SYDVKM. Trimming removed 5 bases at V and 3 bases at J, with 16 bases between. CDR3 loop: CASSPIDSTDTGELFF. DNA for the CDR3: TGTGCCAGCAGTCCTATCGACAGTACAGACACCGGGGAGCTGTTTTTT.

CDR3 nucleotides: TGTGCCAGCAGCCCGACGGGGACCCAGTACTTC. Protein product: CASSPTGTQYF. The V call is TRBV7-2, the J call TRBJ2-5, with no clear D. Germline V gene sequence: CDR1 SGHTA, CDR2 FQGNSA. This CDR3 region has 11 residues. Trimming left V 5 bases short and J 7 bases short, with 8 bases between.

The chain employs TRBV10-3 and TRBJ1-2; the D gene is possibly TRBD1 (5 bases). Trimming cost V 2 bases and J 4 bases, with 17 bases left between them. The CDR3 length is 16 residues. The germline CDR1 and CDR2 sequences are ENHRY and SYGVKD. The CDR3 loop is CAISEDGTDARYGYTF. The CDR3 DNA reads as TGTGCCATCAGTGAGGACGGGACTGACGCCCGCTATGGCTACACCTTC.

The CDR3 spells CASSIGAKSTDTQYF. CDR3 nucleotides: TGTGCCAGTAGTATAGGGGCGAAGTCCACAGATACGCAGTATTTT. The chain combines TRBV19 with TRBJ2-3, with D hard to call. V lost 1 base and J lost 2, with 10 bases in between. The CDR3 covers 15 residues. Per germline, CDR1 LNHDA and CDR2 SQIVND (reference sequence).